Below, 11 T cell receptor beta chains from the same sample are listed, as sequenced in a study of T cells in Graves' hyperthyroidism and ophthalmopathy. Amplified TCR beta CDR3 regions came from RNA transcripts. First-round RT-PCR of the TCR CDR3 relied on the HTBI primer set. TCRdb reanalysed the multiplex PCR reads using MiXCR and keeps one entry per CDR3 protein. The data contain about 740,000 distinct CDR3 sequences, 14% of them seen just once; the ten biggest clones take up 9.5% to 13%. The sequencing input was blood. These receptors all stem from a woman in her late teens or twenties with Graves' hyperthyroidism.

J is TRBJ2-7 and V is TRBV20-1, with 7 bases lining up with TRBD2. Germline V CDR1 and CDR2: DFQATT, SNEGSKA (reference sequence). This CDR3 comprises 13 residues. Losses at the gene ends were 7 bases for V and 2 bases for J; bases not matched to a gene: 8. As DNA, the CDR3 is TGCAGTGTTACCGCGGGAGTTCCCTACGAGCAGTACTTC. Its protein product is CSVTAGVPYEQYF.

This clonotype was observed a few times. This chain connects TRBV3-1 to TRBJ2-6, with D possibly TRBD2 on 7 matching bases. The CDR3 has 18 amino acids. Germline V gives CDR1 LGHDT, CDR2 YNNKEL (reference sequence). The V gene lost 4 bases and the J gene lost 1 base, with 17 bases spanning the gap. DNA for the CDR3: TGTGCCAGCAGCCGTCAGGGGAGGCGGGAGTCTGGGGCCAACGTCCTGACTTTC. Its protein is CASSRQGRRESGANVLTF.

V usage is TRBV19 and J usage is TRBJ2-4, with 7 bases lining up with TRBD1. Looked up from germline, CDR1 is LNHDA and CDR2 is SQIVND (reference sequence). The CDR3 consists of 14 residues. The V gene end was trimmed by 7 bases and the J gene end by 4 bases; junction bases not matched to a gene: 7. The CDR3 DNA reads TGTGCCAGTACCATGACGGGACAGAAAAACATTCAGTACTTC. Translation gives CASTMTGQKNIQYF.

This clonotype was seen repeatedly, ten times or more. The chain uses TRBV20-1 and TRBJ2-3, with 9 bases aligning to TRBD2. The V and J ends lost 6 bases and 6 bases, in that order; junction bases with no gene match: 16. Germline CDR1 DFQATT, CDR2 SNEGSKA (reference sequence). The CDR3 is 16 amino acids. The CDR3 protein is CSAGGDSGSLGDTQYF. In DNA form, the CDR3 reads TGCAGTGCGGGGGGGGATAGCGGGAGTTTAGGTGATACGCAGTATTTT.

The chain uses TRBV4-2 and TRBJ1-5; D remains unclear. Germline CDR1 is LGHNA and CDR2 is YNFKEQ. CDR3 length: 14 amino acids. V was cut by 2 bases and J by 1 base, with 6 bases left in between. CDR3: CASSQIGSNQPQHF. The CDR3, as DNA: TGTGCCAGCAGCCAAATCGGAAGCAATCAGCCCCAGCATTTT.

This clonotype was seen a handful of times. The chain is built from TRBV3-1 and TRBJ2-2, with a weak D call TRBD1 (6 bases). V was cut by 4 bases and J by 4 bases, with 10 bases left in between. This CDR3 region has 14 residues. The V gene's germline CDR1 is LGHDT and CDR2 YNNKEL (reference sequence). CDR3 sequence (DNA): TGTGCCAGCAGCCGGGGGCCCGTCACCGGGGAGCTGTTTTTT. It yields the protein CASSRGPVTGELFF.

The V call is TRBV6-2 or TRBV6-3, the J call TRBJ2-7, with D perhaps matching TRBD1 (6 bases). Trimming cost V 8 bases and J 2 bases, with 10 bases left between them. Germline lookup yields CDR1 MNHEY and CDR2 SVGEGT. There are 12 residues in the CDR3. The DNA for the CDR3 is TGTGCCAGCGGACAGAGCCCCTACGAGCAGTACTTC. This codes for CASGQSPYEQYF.

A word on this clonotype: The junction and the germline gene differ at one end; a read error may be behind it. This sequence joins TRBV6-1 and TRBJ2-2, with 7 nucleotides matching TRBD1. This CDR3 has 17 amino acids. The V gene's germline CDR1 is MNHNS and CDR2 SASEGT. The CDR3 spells CVSTGGQDESNTGELFF. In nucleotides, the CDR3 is TGTGTCAGCACCGGAGGACAGGACGAGTCGAACACCGGGGAGCTGTTTTTT.

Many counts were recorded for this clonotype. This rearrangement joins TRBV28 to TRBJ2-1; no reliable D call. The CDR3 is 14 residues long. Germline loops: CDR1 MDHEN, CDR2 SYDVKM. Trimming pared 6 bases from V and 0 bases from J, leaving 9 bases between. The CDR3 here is CASRGRSSYNEQFF. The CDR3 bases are TGTGCCAGCAGGGGTCGGAGCTCCTACAATGAGCAGTTCTTC.

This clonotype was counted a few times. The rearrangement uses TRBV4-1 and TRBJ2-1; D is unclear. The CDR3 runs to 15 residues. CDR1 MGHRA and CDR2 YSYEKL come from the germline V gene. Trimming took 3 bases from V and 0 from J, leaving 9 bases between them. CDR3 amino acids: CASSHGTSSYNEQFF. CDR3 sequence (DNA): TGCGCCAGCAGCCACGGAACCAGCTCCTACAATGAGCAGTTCTTC.

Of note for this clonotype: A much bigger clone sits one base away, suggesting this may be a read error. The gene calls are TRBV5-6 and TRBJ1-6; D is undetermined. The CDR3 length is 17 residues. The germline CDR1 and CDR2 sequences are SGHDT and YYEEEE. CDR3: CANSLRRLSSYNSPLHF. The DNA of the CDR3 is TGTGCCAACAGCTTGAGAAGGTTGAGCTCCTATAATTCACCCCTCCACTTT.